One T cell receptor (beta chain) is described in this entry. What it recognizes is unknown. The data derive from a study of post-analysis software for immune sequencing data. Whole-study results and caveats: Four or five TRBV segments (TRBV5-6, TRBV5-1 and TRBV20-1 among them) occurred more frequently in patients than in controls.

Each TCR beta cDNA library carried unique molecular identifiers. TCRdb processed the PCR reads anew with MiXCR; each CDR3 protein has one entry. The sample has fewer than 850,000 distinct CDR3 sequences; roughly 30% are singletons. The CDR3 extends over 14 amino acids. V was pared by 0 bases and J by 8 bases, with 11 bases between. The germline V gene has CDR1 SGHVS and CDR2 FQNEAQ. The clonotype comes from a girl between 5 and 17 years old with multiple sclerosis. The rearrangement joins TRBV7-8 to TRBJ2-1, with D maybe TRBD2 (5 bases). Material for sequencing was blood. The CDR3 nucleotides read TGTGCCAGCAGCTTAGCGCGGAGCGGACATGAGCAGTTCTTC. It encodes CASSLARSGHEQFF.